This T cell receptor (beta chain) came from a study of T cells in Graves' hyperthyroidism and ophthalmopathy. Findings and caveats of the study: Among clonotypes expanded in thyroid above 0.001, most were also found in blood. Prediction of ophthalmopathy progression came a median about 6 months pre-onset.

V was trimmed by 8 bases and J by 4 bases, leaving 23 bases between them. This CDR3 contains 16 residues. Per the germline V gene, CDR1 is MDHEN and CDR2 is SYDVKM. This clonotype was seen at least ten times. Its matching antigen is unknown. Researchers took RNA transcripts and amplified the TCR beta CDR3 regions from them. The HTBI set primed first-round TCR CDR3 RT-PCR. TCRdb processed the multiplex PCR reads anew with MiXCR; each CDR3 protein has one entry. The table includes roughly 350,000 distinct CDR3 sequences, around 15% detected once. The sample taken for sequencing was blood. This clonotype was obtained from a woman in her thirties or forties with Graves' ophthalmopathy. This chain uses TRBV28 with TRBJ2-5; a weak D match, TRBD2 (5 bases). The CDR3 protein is CASPPEGMSTRETQYF. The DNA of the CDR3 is TGTGCCAGCCCCCCAGAGGGAATGAGTACGAGAGAGACCCAGTACTTC.